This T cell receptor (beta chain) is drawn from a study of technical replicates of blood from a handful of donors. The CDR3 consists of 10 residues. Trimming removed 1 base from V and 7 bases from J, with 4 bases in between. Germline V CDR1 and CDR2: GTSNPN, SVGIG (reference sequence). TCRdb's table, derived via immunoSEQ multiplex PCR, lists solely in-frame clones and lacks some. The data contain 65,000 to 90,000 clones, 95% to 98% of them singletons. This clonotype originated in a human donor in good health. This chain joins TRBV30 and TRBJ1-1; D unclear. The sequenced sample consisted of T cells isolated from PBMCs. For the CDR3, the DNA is TGTGCCTGGAGTGACAGTGAAGCTTTCTTT. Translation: CAWSDSEAFF. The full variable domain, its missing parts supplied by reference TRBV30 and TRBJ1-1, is SQTIHQWPATLVQPVGSPLSLECTVEGTSNPNLYWYRQAAGRGLQLLFYSVGIGQISSEVPQNLSASRPQDRQFILSSKKLLLSDSGFYLCAWSDSEAFFGQGTRLTVV.